This TCR beta chain originates from a study of blood T cell repertoires in COVID-19. Looking at the study overall: Sites in the United States, Italy and Spain provided acute and convalescent COVID-19 samples.

Original processing methods: Cell counts per sample came from amplifying reference gene primers. Sequenced by immunoSEQ multiplex PCR; TCRdb stores in-frame clones only, minus some. That table supplies the V and J calls and clone size; D and trimming were determined from the DNA. Of about 430,000 clones in the sample, 80% to 90% were seen once. Seattle researchers signed up patients amid active infection and tracked them longitudinally. The germline CDR1 and CDR2 sequences are SGHRS and YFSETQ. The CDR3 loop spans 15 amino acids. The ends lost 5 bases at V and 4 bases at J; junction bases unmatched: 7.

The chain employs TRBV5-1 and TRBJ2-3, with 10 bases that match TRBD1. The sequence derives from a man between 18 and 29 years old with COVID-19, enrolled during active disease. What was sequenced was peripheral blood. CDR3 protein: CASSPGQGKADTQYF. As DNA, the CDR3 is TGCGCCAGCAGTCCGGGACAGGGGAAGGCAGATACGCAGTATTTT.